This TCR beta chain was sequenced during a study of T cell repertoires in cytomegalovirus infection. This CDR3 comprises 13 residues. The V end lost 6 bases, the J end lost 1 base, and 9 bases lay between the germline ends. Germline V gene lookup returns CDR1 ENHRY and CDR2 SYGVKD. This clonotype turned up a few times. Its target is not known. TCRdb analysed the reads with MiXCR anew, one entry per CDR3 protein. Of fewer than 70,000 distinct CDR3 sequences listed, roughly 28% are singletons. The sample consisted of CD8+ T cells from cultured PBMCs, taken from culture after CMV antigen stimulation. The TCR was taken from a human donor in good health (CMV status not recorded). Some clones in this sample may be carry-over from other donors' samples. The chain has TRBV10-3 and TRBJ1-1, with D perhaps TRBD1 (6 bases). Written as DNA, the CDR3 is TGTGCCATCAGGGCGGGACAGAACACTGAAGCTTTCTTT. This gives the protein CAIRAGQNTEAFF.